Presented here are 22 T cell receptor beta chains from one specimen sequenced in a study of T-cell memory formation after mild COVID-19. TCRdb recomputed calls from the 5' RACE reads with MiXCR, one row per CDR3 protein. The data show 150,000 or so distinct CDR3 sequences, around 13% seen once. Source material: PBMCs or a T cell subset sorted from them (not recorded which). The receptors originated from an adult woman who had mild COVID-19 (a few samples of this study predate the infection). Cell type and time point are not known.

This clonotype was picked up a small number of times. CDR3 in DNA: TGTGCCACCAGTGCCAACTTAGGGACAGGGGCTGCAGATACGCAGTATTTT. Amino acids: CATSANLGTGAADTQYF. The gene calls are TRBV24-1 and TRBJ2-3, with 10 bases aligning to TRBD1. The germline V gene has CDR1 KGHDR and CDR2 SFDVKD. V lost 5 bases to trimming and J lost 4 bases; unmatched junction nucleotides: 11. This CDR3 has 17 amino acids.

About this clonotype itself: A junction end diverges from the germline sequence, so it may reflect a read error. The chain has TRBV12-3 or TRBV12-4 and TRBJ2-7, with D hard to call. The CDR3 extends over 13 amino acids. DNA of the CDR3: TGTGCCAGCAGATTAGGGTCCTCCTACGAGCAGTACTTC. It specifies CASRLGSSYEQYF.

This clonotype was counted a few times. The chain joins TRBV6-2 or TRBV6-3 to TRBJ2-3; 8 positions agree with TRBD2. CDR1 MNHEY and CDR2 SVGEGT come from the germline V gene. V lost 2 bases and J lost 2; bases outside the gene matches: 15. CDR3 length equals 19 residues. Written as DNA, the CDR3 is TGTGCCAGCAGTTACCTTTCTTCTGTCTTAGCGGGACCCACAGATACGCAGTATTTT. It yields the protein CASSYLSSVLAGPTDTQYF.

The gene calls are TRBV7-6 and TRBJ2-3; 10 bases map to TRBD2. Trimming removed 8 bases from V and 1 base from J; junction bases left unmatched: 3. The germline gives CDR1 SGHVS, CDR2 FNYEAQ. The CDR3 totals 14 residues. The CDR3 region is CASPGTSGTDTQYF. As DNA, the CDR3 is TGTGCCAGCCCTGGGACTAGCGGCACAGATACGCAGTATTTT.

This clonotype turned up a few times. The chain couples TRBV6-5 to TRBJ1-1, with TRBD1 as a possible D gene (6 bases). Between the trimmed V and J ends, which lost 6 bases and 1 base, there was a span of 12 bases. This CDR3 has 14 residues. Germline loops: CDR1 MNHEY, CDR2 SVGAGI. CDR3 residues: CASSHREGNTEAFF. In DNA, the CDR3 is TGTGCCAGCAGCCACAGGGAGGGGAACACTGAAGCTTTCTTT.

The chain links TRBV5-1 to TRBJ2-3; no firm D call. The germline gives CDR1 SGHRS, CDR2 YFSETQ. The CDR3 covers 16 residues. V gave up 2 bases and J gave up 0 bases, with 13 bases separating them. CDR3 region: CASSFVVGSSTDTQYF. CDR3 in DNA: TGCGCCAGCAGCTTCGTTGTGGGGTCTAGCACAGATACGCAGTATTTT.

This clonotype was recorded a few times. The rearrangement uses TRBV24-1 and TRBJ2-1, with D tentatively TRBD1 or TRBD2 (5 bases each). The V end was cut by 10 bases, the J end by 3 bases, with 9 bases between. Germline CDR1 is KGHDR and CDR2 is SFDVKD. The CDR3 spans 12 residues. CDR3 nucleotides: TGTGCCACGAGGGACGACTACAATGAGCAGTTCTTC. Its protein is CATRDDYNEQFF.

The table lists this clonotype with a few counts. This chain uses TRBV12-3 or TRBV12-4 with TRBJ2-6; unclear D gene. The length of the CDR3 is 13 residues. Between the trimmed V and J ends, which lost 6 bases and 0 bases, there was a span of 3 bases. CDR3 DNA sequence: TGTGCCAGCAGGGGCTCTGGGGCCAACGTCCTGACTTTC. It yields the protein CASRGSGANVLTF.

There are a few counts of this clonotype. The chain uses TRBV20-1 and TRBJ2-7; D is perhaps TRBD1 (5 bases). The CDR3 extends over 15 amino acids. Germline assignment: CDR1 DFQATT and CDR2 SNEGSKA (reference sequence). The V and J ends lost 1 base and 0 bases respectively, with 13 bases between them. The CDR3 loop is CSARVAGDSSYEQYF. The CDR3 bases are TGCAGTGCTAGAGTCGCCGGCGACAGCTCCTACGAGCAGTACTTC.

This clonotype was observed a few times. This chain connects TRBV12-3 or TRBV12-4 to TRBJ2-4; D not certain. The CDR3 contains 15 residues. V lost 1 base, J lost 0 bases, and 7 bases lay in between. CDR3 amino acids: CASSLDVLAKNIQYF. CDR3 DNA: TGTGCCAGCAGTTTAGACGTTTTAGCCAAAAACATTCAGTACTTC.

The sample holds a few counts of this clonotype. The rearrangement uses TRBV5-6 and TRBJ1-5; a possible D gene is TRBD1 (6 bases). Germline lookup yields CDR1 SGHDT and CDR2 YYEEEE. This CDR3 comprises 14 residues. V lost 0 bases and J lost 6, with 10 bases in between. The CDR3 sequence is CASSLGGRSQPQHF. In DNA, the CDR3 is TGTGCCAGCAGCTTGGGGGGGCGCTCTCAGCCCCAGCATTTT.

This clonotype appeared many times. The chain recombines TRBV11-2 with TRBJ2-5; TRBD1 matches 7 bases. Germline CDR1 reads SGHAT; CDR2 reads FQNNGV. V shed 7 bases, J shed 5 bases, and the junction held 7 bases outside the gene matches. The CDR3 extends over 13 amino acids. CDR3 loop: CASTVTGKETQYF. In nucleotides, the CDR3 is TGTGCCAGCACCGTGACAGGGAAGGAGACCCAGTACTTC.

This clonotype has more than one count but fewer than ten. The chain is built from TRBV6-6 and TRBJ1-2; TRBD1 might be the D (5 bases). V was shortened by 4 bases and J by 8 bases, with 11 bases between the two germline ends. The CDR3 spans 12 residues. Germline V lookup: CDR1 MNHNY, CDR2 SVGAGI (reference sequence). CDR3 sequence (DNA): TGTGCCAGCAGTTTGACCGGGACCGGCTACACCTTC. This sequence encodes CASSLTGTGYTF.

This chain links TRBV9 with TRBJ2-5; 9 bases match TRBD2. The CDR3 runs 16 residues. The trim removed 0 bases at V and 2 bases at J, leaving 5 bases unmatched. CDR1 is SGDLS, CDR2 YYNGEE, per germline. The CDR3 DNA follows: TGTGCCAGCAGCGTAGGAGCGGGGGGACAACAAGAGACCCAGTACTTC. Residues: CASSVGAGGQQETQYF.

This clonotype was found a few times. The chain carries TRBV15 and TRBJ1-5, with TRBD1 identical over 7 bases. Unmatched junction bases numbered 10, after V lost 0 bases and J lost 5 bases. The CDR3 runs to 17 residues. Germline V gene data show CDR1 as LNHNV and CDR2 as YYDKDF (reference sequence). CDR3 residues: CATSREVGTAVYQPQHF. The CDR3 DNA is TGTGCCACCAGCAGAGAGGTAGGGACAGCGGTTTATCAGCCCCAGCATTTT.

Comments on this clonotype: Relative to the germline gene, one junction end is altered; a read error may explain this. The chain recombines TRBV20-1 with TRBJ2-7; 10 positions match TRBD2. The CDR3 length is 16 residues. CDR1 and CDR2 (germline): DFQATT, SNEGSKA (reference sequence). As DNA, the CDR3 is TGCATTGCTAGAGATTTACTAGCGGGGACCTCCTACGAGCAGTACTTC. Amino acid sequence: CIARDLLAGTSYEQYF.

The V and J genes are TRBV9 and TRBJ2-3, with unresolved D. Deletions cut 0 bases from V and 3 bases from J, with 5 bases between. Germline CDR1 is SGDLS and CDR2 is YYNGEE. The CDR3 is 13 amino acids. DNA for the CDR3: TGTGCCAGCAGCGTAGCTGCGACAGATACGCAGTATTTT. It encodes CASSVAATDTQYF.

The CDR3 DNA is TGTGCCAGCAGCTCCGGAACAGGGGGCAGAACGCAGCCCCAGCATTTT. This codes for CASSSGTGGRTQPQHF. The chain is built from TRBV7-9 and TRBJ1-5; 9 bases line up with TRBD1. The germline V gene encodes CDR1 SEHNR and CDR2 FQNEAQ (reference sequence). The CDR3 totals 16 residues. The J segment lost 7 bases and the V segment lost 4 bases, leaving 11 bases of the junction unmatched.

This chain links TRBV6-6 with TRBJ2-1; D perhaps matches TRBD2 (6 bases). Germline V lookup: CDR1 MNHNY, CDR2 SVGAGI (reference sequence). The CDR3 is made up of 16 amino acids. V dropped 2 bases and J dropped 0 bases, with 11 bases sitting between them. CDR3 sequence: CASSYNVGSSYNEQFF. The CDR3 DNA sequence: TGTGCCAGCAGTTACAACGTCGGGAGCTCCTACAATGAGCAGTTCTTC.

The chain couples TRBV7-3 to TRBJ2-3; weak D call: TRBD1 (5 bases). Trimming pared 3 bases from V and 2 bases from J, leaving 12 bases between. This CDR3 has 15 amino acids. Germline CDR1 and CDR2: SGHTA and FQGTGA. CDR3 DNA sequence: TGTGCCAGCAGCTTGAGTCCAGGGCCCACAGATACGCAGTATTTT. Translated: CASSLSPGPTDTQYF.

This clonotype was picked up a small number of times. This chain connects TRBV13 to TRBJ2-7, with TRBD2 identical over 11 bases. The CDR3 has 14 residues. V lost 7 bases, J lost 2 bases, and 4 bases stayed unmatched. Germline CDR1 is PRHDT and CDR2 is FYEKMQ (reference sequence). CDR3 amino acids: CASTQGLAAYEQYF. The CDR3 bases are TGTGCCAGCACCCAGGGACTAGCGGCCTACGAGCAGTACTTC.

Of note for this clonotype: A much more abundant neighbour one base away suggests this may be a read error. The V call is TRBV5-1, the J call TRBJ2-7; 10 bases agree with TRBD1. Germline assignment: CDR1 SGHRS and CDR2 YFSETQ. The CDR3 loop spans 14 amino acids. CDR3 DNA: TGCGACAGCAGCTGGGGGACAGGGGTCTACGAGCAGTACTTC. Its protein is CDSSWGTGVYEQYF.